The present T cell receptor (beta chain) was sequenced within a study of cytomegalovirus exposure and HLA in healthy donors. The data were produced by immunoSEQ multiplex PCR, yet TCRdb's version contains in-frame clones alone and is incomplete. The profile shows roughly 120,000 clones, around 88% of them singletons. The receptor's source is a man younger than 35 in good health and CMV-seronegative. Source material: PBMCs.

CDR3 sequence: CASSARGTVDSPLHF. The CDR3 DNA sequence: TGTGCCAGCAGCGCCCGGGGAACGGTGGATTCACCCCTCCACTTT. This chain connects TRBV7-2 to TRBJ1-6; D is unresolved. The CDR3 has 15 residues. Germline V gene data show CDR1 as SGHTA and CDR2 as FQGNSA. V was cut by 5 bases and J by 8 bases, with 16 bases left in between.